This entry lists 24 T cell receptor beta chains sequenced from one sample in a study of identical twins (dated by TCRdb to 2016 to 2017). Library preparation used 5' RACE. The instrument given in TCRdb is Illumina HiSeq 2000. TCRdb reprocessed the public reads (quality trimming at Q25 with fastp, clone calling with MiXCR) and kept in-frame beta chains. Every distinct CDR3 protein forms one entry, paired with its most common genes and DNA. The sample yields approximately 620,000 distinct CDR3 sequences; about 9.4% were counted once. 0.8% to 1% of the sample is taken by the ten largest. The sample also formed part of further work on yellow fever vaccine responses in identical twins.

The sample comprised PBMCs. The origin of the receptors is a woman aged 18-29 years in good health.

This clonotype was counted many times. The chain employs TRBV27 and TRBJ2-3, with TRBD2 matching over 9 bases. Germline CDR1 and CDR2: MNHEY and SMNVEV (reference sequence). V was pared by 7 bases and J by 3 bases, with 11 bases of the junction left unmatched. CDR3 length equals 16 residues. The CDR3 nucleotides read TGTGCCAGCAACCGTTTGGCGGGAGGGCCGACAGATACGCAGTATTTT. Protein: CASNRLAGGPTDTQYF.

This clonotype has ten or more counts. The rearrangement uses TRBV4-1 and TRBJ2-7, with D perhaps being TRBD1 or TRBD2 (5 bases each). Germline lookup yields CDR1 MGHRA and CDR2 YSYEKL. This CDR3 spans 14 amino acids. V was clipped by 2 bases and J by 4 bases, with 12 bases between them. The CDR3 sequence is CASSQPGRDYEQYF. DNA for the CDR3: TGCGCCAGCAGCCAACCGGGACGAGATTACGAGCAGTACTTC.

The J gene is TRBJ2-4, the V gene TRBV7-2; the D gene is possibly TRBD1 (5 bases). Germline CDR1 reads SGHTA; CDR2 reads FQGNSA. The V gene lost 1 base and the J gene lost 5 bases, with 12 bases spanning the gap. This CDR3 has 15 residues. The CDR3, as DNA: TGTGCCAGCAGCTTAGTTCCGACAGTCGAAAACATTCAGTACTTC. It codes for CASSLVPTVENIQYF.

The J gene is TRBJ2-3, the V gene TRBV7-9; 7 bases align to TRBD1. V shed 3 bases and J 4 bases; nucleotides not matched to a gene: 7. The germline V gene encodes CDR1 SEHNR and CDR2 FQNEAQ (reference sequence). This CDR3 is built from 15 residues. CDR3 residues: CASSFVGTAADTQYF. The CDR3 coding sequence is TGTGCCAGCAGCTTCGTCGGGACAGCTGCAGATACGCAGTATTTT.

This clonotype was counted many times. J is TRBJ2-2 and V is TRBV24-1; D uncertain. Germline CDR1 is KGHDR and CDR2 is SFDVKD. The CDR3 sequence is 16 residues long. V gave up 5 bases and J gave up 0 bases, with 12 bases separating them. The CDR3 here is CATSAAQDPNTGELFF. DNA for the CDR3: TGTGCCACCAGTGCAGCCCAAGACCCGAACACCGGGGAGCTGTTTTTT.

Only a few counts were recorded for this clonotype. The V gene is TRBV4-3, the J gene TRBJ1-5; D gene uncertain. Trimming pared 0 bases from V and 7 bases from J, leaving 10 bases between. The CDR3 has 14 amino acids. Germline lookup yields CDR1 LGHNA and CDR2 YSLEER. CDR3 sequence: CASSQDMAGQPQHF. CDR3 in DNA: TGCGCCAGCAGCCAAGACATGGCGGGGCAGCCCCAGCATTTT.

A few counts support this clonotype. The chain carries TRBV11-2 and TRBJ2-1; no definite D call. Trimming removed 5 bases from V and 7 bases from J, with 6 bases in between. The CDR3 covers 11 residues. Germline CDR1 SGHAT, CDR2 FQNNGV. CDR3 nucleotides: TGTGCCAGCAGCATCAAGAATGAGCAGTTCTTC. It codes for CASSIKNEQFF.

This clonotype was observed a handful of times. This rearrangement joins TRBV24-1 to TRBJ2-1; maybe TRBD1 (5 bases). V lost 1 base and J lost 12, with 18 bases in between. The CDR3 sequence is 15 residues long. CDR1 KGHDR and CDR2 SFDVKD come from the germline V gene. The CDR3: CATSDFRYQGTGQFF. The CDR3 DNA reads TGTGCCACCAGTGATTTTCGGTACCAGGGAACCGGGCAGTTCTTC.

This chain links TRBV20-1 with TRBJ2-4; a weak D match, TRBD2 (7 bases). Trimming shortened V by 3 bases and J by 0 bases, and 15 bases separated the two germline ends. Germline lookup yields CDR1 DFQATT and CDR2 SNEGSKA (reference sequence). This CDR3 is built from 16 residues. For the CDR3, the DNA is TGCAGTGCTAGTCTGGCGGGGGCCTTAGCCAAAAACATTCAGTACTTC. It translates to CSASLAGALAKNIQYF.

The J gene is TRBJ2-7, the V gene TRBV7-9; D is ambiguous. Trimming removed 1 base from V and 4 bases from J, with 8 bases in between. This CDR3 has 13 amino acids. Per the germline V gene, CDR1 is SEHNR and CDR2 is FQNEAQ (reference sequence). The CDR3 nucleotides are TGTGCCAGCAGCTTAGAGGACCAATACGAGCAGTACTTC. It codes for CASSLEDQYEQYF.

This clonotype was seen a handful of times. CDR3 residues: CASRGGQGGTDTQYF. The DNA for the CDR3 is TGTGCCAGCAGGGGGGGACAGGGGGGCACAGATACGCAGTATTTT. J is TRBJ2-3 and V is TRBV6-1; TRBD1 matches at 11 bases. The CDR3 runs 15 residues. V trimming: 6 bases; J trimming: 1 base; junction bases outside the gene matches: 3. The germline gives CDR1 MNHNS, CDR2 SASEGT.

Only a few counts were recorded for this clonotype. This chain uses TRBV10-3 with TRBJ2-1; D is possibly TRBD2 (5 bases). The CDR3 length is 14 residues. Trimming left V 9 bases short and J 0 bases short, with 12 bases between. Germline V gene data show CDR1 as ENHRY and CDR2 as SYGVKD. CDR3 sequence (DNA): TGTGCCATTAGTAGCGACGGCTCCTACAATGAGCAGTTCTTC. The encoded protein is CAISSDGSYNEQFF.

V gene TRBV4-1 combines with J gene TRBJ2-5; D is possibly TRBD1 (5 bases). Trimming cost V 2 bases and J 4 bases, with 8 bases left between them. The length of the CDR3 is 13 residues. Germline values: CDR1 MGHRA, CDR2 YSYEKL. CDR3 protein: CASSQWGSETQYF. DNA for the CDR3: TGCGCCAGCAGCCAATGGGGCTCAGAGACCCAGTACTTC.

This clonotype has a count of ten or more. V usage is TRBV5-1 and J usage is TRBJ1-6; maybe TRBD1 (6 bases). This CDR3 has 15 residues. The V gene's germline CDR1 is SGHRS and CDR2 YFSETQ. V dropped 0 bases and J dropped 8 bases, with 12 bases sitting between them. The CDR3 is CASSLVGGYDSPLHF. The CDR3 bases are TGCGCCAGCAGCTTGGTAGGGGGATACGATTCACCCCTCCACTTT.

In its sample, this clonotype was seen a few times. The CDR3 here is CATSRNPRGLQVGETYEQYF. CDR3 sequence (DNA): TGTGCCACCAGCAGAAACCCCAGGGGGCTACAGGTCGGGGAAACCTACGAGCAGTACTTC. The V and J genes are TRBV15 and TRBJ2-7; 8 nucleotides agree with TRBD1. Per the germline V gene, CDR1 is LNHNV and CDR2 is YYDKDF (reference sequence). The CDR3 spans 20 residues. Unmatched junction bases numbered 20, after V lost 2 bases and J lost 2 bases.

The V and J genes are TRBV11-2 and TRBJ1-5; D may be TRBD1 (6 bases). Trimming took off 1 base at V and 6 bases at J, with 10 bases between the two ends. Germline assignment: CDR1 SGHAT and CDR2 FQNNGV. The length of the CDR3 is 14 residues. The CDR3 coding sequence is TGTGCCAGCAGCTTAGGGCGGGGGGCTCAGCCCCAGCATTTT. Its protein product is CASSLGRGAQPQHF.

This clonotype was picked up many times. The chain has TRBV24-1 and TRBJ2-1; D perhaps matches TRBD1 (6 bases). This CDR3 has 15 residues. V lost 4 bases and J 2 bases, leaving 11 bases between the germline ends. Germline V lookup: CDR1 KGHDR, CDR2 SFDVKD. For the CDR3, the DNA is TGTGCCACCAGTGACCTCGGGACACCCTACAATGAGCAGTTCTTC. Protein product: CATSDLGTPYNEQFF.

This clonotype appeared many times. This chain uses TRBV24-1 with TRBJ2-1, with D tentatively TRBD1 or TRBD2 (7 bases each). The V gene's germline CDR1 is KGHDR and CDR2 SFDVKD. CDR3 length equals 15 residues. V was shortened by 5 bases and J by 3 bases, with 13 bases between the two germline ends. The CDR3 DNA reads TGTGCCACCAGTGCCGACAGGGACTACTACAATGAGCAGTTCTTC. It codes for CATSADRDYYNEQFF.

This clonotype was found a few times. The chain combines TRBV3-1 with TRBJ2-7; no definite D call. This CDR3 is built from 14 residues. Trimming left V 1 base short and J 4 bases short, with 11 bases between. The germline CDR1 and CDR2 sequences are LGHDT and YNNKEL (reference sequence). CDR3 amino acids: CASSQARFPYEQYF. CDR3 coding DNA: TGTGCCAGCAGCCAAGCTCGCTTTCCTTACGAGCAGTACTTC.

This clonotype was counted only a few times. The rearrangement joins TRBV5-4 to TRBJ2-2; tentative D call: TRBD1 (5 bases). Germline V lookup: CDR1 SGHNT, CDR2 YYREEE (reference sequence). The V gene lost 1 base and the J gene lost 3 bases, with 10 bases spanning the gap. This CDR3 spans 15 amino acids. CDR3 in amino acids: CASSLSQGYTGELFF. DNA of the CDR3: TGTGCCAGCAGCTTGAGTCAGGGCTACACCGGGGAGCTGTTTTTT. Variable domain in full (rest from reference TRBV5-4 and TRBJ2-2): ETGVTQSPTHLIKTRGQQVTLRCSSQSGHNTVSWYQQALGQGPQFIFQYYREEENGRGNFPPRFSGLQFPNYSSELNVNALELDDSALYLCASSLSQGYTGELFFGEGSRLTVL.

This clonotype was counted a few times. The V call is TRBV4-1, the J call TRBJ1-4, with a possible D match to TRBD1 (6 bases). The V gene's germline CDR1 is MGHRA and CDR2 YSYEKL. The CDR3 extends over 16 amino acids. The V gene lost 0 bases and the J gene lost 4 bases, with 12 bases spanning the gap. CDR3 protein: CASSQERRGGNEKLFF. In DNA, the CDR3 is TGCGCCAGCAGCCAAGAGAGGCGAGGGGGTAATGAAAAACTGTTTTTT.

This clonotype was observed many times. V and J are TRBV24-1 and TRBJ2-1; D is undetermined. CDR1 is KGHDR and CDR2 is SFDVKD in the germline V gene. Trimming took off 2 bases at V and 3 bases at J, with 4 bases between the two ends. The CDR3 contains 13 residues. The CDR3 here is CATSDWVYNEQFF. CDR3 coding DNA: TGTGCCACCAGTGATTGGGTCTACAATGAGCAGTTCTTC.

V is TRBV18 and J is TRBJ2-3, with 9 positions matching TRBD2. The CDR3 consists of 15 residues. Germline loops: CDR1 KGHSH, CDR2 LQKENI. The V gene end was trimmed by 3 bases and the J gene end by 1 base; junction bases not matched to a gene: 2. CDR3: CASSPERGGTDTQYF. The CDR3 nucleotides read TGTGCCAGCTCACCGGAGCGGGGGGGCACAGATACGCAGTATTTT.

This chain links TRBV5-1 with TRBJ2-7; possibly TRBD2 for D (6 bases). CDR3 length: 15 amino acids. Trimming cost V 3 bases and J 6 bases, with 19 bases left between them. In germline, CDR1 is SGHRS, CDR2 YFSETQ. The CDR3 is CASSSQGGRVGEQYF. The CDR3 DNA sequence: TGCGCCAGCAGCTCCCAAGGAGGGCGCGTCGGCGAGCAGTACTTC.